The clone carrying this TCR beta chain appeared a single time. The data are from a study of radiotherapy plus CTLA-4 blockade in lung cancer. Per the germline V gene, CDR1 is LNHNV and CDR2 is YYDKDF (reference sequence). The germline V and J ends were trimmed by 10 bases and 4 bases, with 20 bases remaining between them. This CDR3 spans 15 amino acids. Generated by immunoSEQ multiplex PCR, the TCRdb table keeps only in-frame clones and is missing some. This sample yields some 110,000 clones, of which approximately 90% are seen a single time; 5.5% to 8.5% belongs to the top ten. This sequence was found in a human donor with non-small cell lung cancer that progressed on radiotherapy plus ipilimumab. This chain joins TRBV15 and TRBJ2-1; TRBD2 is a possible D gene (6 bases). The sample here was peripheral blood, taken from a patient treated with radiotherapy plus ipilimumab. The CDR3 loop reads CAIKGGGMGYNEQFF. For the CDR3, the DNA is TGTGCCATTAAAGGTGGCGGGATGGGGTACAATGAGCAGTTCTTC.